The entry that follows covers one T cell receptor (beta chain) sequence. Antigen: not known. This sample was taken from a study of tissue T cells after allogeneic stem cell transplantation. Whole-study results and caveats: TCR repertoires tracked anatomic similarity, regardless of disease or transplant status. Shared clones across patients were few; motif clustering revealed tissue-specific shared signatures.

Method: immunoSEQ multiplex PCR; TCRdb's copy keeps in-frame clones and lacks some. The sample carries fewer than 30,000 clones, more than 60% recorded once. Per germline, CDR1 SGHTA and CDR2 FQGTGA. Trimming removed 3 bases at V and 1 base at J, with 6 bases between. The CDR3 runs to 14 residues. The chain employs TRBV7-3 and TRBJ2-2; perhaps TRBD2 as D (5 bases). Sequencing was performed on tissue from the ileum, taken at autopsy. The receptor was derived from a female donor older than 55 with lung cancer. As DNA, the CDR3 is TGTGCCAGCAGCTTCAGCGGGAACACCGGGGAGCTGTTTTTT. Protein: CASSFSGNTGELFF.